These 22 T cell receptor beta chains originate from one sample sequenced in a study of T cell repertoires in cytomegalovirus infection. TCRdb analysed the reads with MiXCR anew, one entry per CDR3 protein. This sample yields 200,000 or so distinct CDR3 sequences, of which around 40% are seen a single time; roughly three fifths belongs to the top ten. These TCRs' antigens remain unknown. Sequenced material: CD8+ T cells from cultured PBMCs, taken from culture after CMV antigen stimulation. These receptors all stem from a human donor in good health (CMV status not recorded). Some clones in this sample may be carry-over from other donors' samples.

The chain uses TRBV28 and TRBJ2-1; perhaps TRBD1 as D (6 bases). The CDR3 runs 17 residues. Germline V CDR1 and CDR2: MDHEN, SYDVKM. The V gene lost 6 bases and the J gene lost 2 bases, with 20 bases spanning the gap. The CDR3, as DNA: TGTGCCAGCAGCCTATCCGACAGGACGTTTCCCTACAATGAGCAGTTCTTC. Its translation is CASSLSDRTFPYNEQFF.

This clonotype was detected a few times. The J gene is TRBJ2-1, the V gene TRBV28; 9 bases line up with TRBD2. CDR3 size: 15 residues. The germline CDR1 and CDR2 sequences are MDHEN and SYDVKM. V was clipped by 6 bases and J by 2 bases; unmatched bases: 5. The DNA for the CDR3 is TGTGCCAGCAGAAATAGCGGGAGAGCCTACAATGAGCAGTTCTTC. Translation gives CASRNSGRAYNEQFF.

The V call is TRBV2, the J call TRBJ2-7; D unresolved. CDR3 length: 16 amino acids. The V gene lost 2 bases and the J gene lost 0 bases, with 14 bases spanning the gap. Germline V CDR1 and CDR2: SNHLY, FYNNEI. CDR3 DNA: TGTGCCAGCAGTGAAAGGCGGCCCTTAACCTCCTACGAGCAGTACTTC. The encoded protein is CASSERRPLTSYEQYF.

This clonotype was observed a handful of times. The chain links TRBV11-2 to TRBJ2-3; D not resolved. Deletions cut 1 base from V and 4 bases from J, with 6 bases between. The length of the CDR3 is 13 residues. The germline CDR1 and CDR2 sequences are SGHAT and FQNNGV. DNA of the CDR3: TGTGCCAGCAGCTTAGTAGGTCCAGATACGCAGTATTTT. Its translation: CASSLVGPDTQYF. Complete variable domain (other parts from reference TRBV11-2 and TRBJ2-3): EAGVAQSPRYKIIEKRQSVAFWCNPISGHATLYWYQQILGQGPKLLIQFQNNGVVDDSQLPKDRFSAERLKGVDSTLKIQPAKLEDSAVYLCASSLVGPDTQYFGPGTRLTVL.

The CDR3 nucleotides are TGTGCCAGCAGCCCAGGGATCGGAGGTATAGCGGGCCGCTACAATGAGCAGTTCTTC. Amino acids: CASSPGIGGIAGRYNEQFF. This chain links TRBV11-2 with TRBJ2-1; the match to TRBD2 covers 7 bases. V shed 5 bases, J shed 3 bases, and the junction held 19 bases outside the gene matches. CDR3 length equals 19 residues. Germline-derived CDR1 and CDR2 are SGHAT and FQNNGV.

This clonotype was counted between two and nine times. J is TRBJ1-2 and V is TRBV7-8; 9 bases align to TRBD1. V shed 5 bases and J 3 bases; nucleotides not matched to a gene: 1. The germline CDR1 and CDR2 sequences are SGHVS and FQNEAQ. The CDR3 extends over 13 amino acids. CDR3 amino acids: CASSTGGDYGYTF. The CDR3 coding sequence is TGTGCCAGCAGCACAGGGGGCGACTATGGCTACACCTTC.

V gene TRBV27 combines with J gene TRBJ2-1, with no clear D. V was trimmed by 3 bases and J by 5 bases, leaving 11 bases between them. Looked up from germline, CDR1 is MNHEY and CDR2 is SMNVEV (reference sequence). The CDR3 is 14 amino acids. The CDR3 DNA follows: TGTGCCAGCAGTTTTTCGAAAATCCACAATGAGCAGTTCTTC. This encodes CASSFSKIHNEQFF.

There are a few counts of this clonotype. The chain employs TRBV27 and TRBJ1-6; no firm D call. Germline lookup yields CDR1 MNHEY and CDR2 SMNVEV (reference sequence). This CDR3 spans 12 amino acids. The germline V and J ends were trimmed by 6 bases and 7 bases, with 7 bases remaining between them. CDR3 bases: TGTGCCAGCAGCTTAGGGAATTCACCCCTCCACTTT. This sequence encodes CASSLGNSPLHF.

This chain links TRBV10-3 with TRBJ2-3; 9 positions match TRBD2. V lost 0 bases to trimming and J lost 4 bases; unmatched junction nucleotides: 17. This CDR3 spans 20 amino acids. Germline V gene sequence: CDR1 ENHRY, CDR2 SYGVKD. The CDR3 DNA reads TGTGCCATCAGTGAGTCCGGTGAAGCGGGGGGCCTTCTAGGAGCAGATACGCAGTATTTT. It yields the protein CAISESGEAGGLLGADTQYF.

The chain is built from TRBV3-1 and TRBJ2-5; TRBD1 might be the D (5 bases). Germline V gene sequence: CDR1 LGHDT, CDR2 YNNKEL (reference sequence). V was pared by 1 base and J by 5 bases, with 8 bases between. This CDR3 is built from 13 residues. The CDR3 DNA reads TGTGCCAGCAGCCAAGGGGGCTCGGAGACCCAGTACTTC. Its translation: CASSQGGSETQYF.

This clonotype was counted between two and nine times. The chain uses TRBV2 and TRBJ2-3; TRBD1 might be the D (6 bases). Per the germline V gene, CDR1 is SNHLY and CDR2 is FYNNEI. Trimming removed 7 bases from V and 0 bases from J, with 17 bases in between. The CDR3 length is 16 residues. The CDR3 sequence: CASNARIDRSTDTQYF. CDR3 DNA: TGTGCCAGCAATGCCCGGATAGACAGGAGCACAGATACGCAGTATTTT.

The rearrangement uses TRBV12-3 or TRBV12-4 and TRBJ2-1, with D perhaps matching TRBD1 or TRBD2 (6 bases each). V lost 8 bases and J 1 base, leaving 15 bases between the germline ends. CDR3 size: 15 residues. The CDR3 DNA reads as TGTGCCAGCCGCCATACAGGGAGGTCCTACAATGAGCAGTTCTTC. It codes for CASRHTGRSYNEQFF.

This clonotype occurred a few times. The chain is built from TRBV29-1 and TRBJ2-4, with unresolved D. The CDR3 extends over 13 amino acids. V was shortened by 0 bases and J by 7 bases, with 10 bases between the two germline ends. CDR1 is SQVTM, CDR2 ANQGSEA, per germline. CDR3 amino acids: CSVEEKLSNIQYF. The CDR3 DNA follows: TGCAGCGTTGAAGAGAAACTTTCGAACATTCAGTACTTC.

The rearrangement links TRBV7-6 to TRBJ1-5, with 7 bases that match TRBD1. J lost 4 bases, V lost 5 bases, and 14 bases had no gene match. Looked up from germline, CDR1 is SGHVS and CDR2 is FNYEAQ. The CDR3 covers 17 residues. The CDR3 reads CASSPWGPRQGNQPQHF. The DNA for the CDR3 is TGTGCCAGCAGCCCTTGGGGGCCCCGACAGGGTAATCAGCCCCAGCATTTT.

This chain connects TRBV6-5 to TRBJ1-1; D is undetermined. There are 13 residues in the CDR3. CDR1 MNHEY and CDR2 SVGAGI come from the germline V gene. V lost 7 bases and J lost 2, with 11 bases in between. CDR3 in amino acids: CASKNAGNTEAFF. In DNA form, the CDR3 reads TGTGCCAGCAAGAATGCGGGCAACACTGAAGCTTTCTTT.

This clonotype was found a few times. This CDR3 is CAITAGGRDSNYGYTF. Written as DNA, the CDR3 is TGTGCCATCACCGCCGGGGGTCGGGACAGTAACTATGGCTACACCTTC. The chain joins TRBV10-3 to TRBJ1-2; 7 nucleotides match TRBD1. The CDR3 contains 16 residues. Unmatched junction bases numbered 12, after V lost 7 bases and J lost 1 base. Germline-derived CDR1 and CDR2 are ENHRY and SYGVKD.

The genes are TRBV5-6 and TRBJ2-7, with 9 positions matching TRBD1. The germline CDR1 and CDR2 sequences are SGHDT and YYEEEE. The V segment lost 4 bases and the J segment 2 bases; nucleotides outside the gene matches: 7. The CDR3 has 15 amino acids. The CDR3 DNA is TGTGCCAGCAGCAGCTTGGGACAGGGTGCCTACGAGCAGTACTTC. Its translation is CASSSLGQGAYEQYF.

This clonotype was detected many times. The rearrangement joins TRBV27 to TRBJ1-1, with D hard to call. Trimming took off 11 bases at V and 5 bases at J, with 18 bases between the two ends. This CDR3 spans 13 amino acids. The germline V gene encodes CDR1 MNHEY and CDR2 SMNVEV (reference sequence). The CDR3 reads CAARKSERTEAFF. CDR3 in DNA: TGTGCCGCCCGGAAGAGCGAGAGGACTGAAGCTTTCTTT.

V is TRBV9 and J is TRBJ2-1, with 14 bases identical to TRBD2. The CDR3 length is 14 residues. Germline V gene data show CDR1 as SGDLS and CDR2 as YYNGEE. Trimming cost V 6 bases and J 12 bases; bases outside gene matches: 8. The CDR3 DNA is TGTGCCAGCACCGACGGGACTAGCGGGAGTATGCAGTTCTTC. This translates into CASTDGTSGSMQFF.

The chain uses TRBV6-5 and TRBJ2-3; D remains ambiguous. The V end lost 5 bases, the J end lost 4 bases, and 7 bases lay between the germline ends. The CDR3 runs to 12 residues. Germline V lookup: CDR1 MNHEY, CDR2 SVGAGI. DNA of the CDR3: TGTGCCAGCAGTCGTAGGGCAGATACGCAGTATTTT. Its protein product is CASSRRADTQYF.

The chain combines TRBV5-4 with TRBJ2-3; tentatively, D is TRBD2 (5 bases). V dropped 4 bases and J dropped 0 bases, with 12 bases sitting between them. Per the germline V gene, CDR1 is SGHNT and CDR2 is YYREEE (reference sequence). This CDR3 is 15 amino acids long. CDR3 DNA: TGTGCCAGCAGCGCAGGACTGAGAAGCACAGATACGCAGTATTTT. It specifies CASSAGLRSTDTQYF.

The J gene is TRBJ2-6, the V gene TRBV12-3 or TRBV12-4; possibly TRBD1 for D (7 bases). The V gene lost 10 bases and the J gene lost 4 bases, with 17 bases spanning the gap. The CDR3 has 15 amino acids. CDR3 sequence: CAIRRRGHGANVLTF. CDR3 DNA: TGTGCCATCCGGAGGAGGGGGCACGGGGCCAACGTCCTGACTTTC.